This entry is about one TCR beta chain. These data belong to a study of human CD8 memory T cell subsets. The source of the PBMC was buffy coats of healthy donors. It was UMI-labeled 5' RACE by which the TCR beta libraries were made. TCRdb reworked the 5' RACE reads into one entry per CDR3 protein, no DNA. The listing contains about 17,000 distinct CDR3 sequences. Per germline, CDR1 WSHSY and CDR2 SAAADI. The CDR3 runs 14 residues. The chain is built from TRBV10-2 and TRBJ1-1. The origin of this receptor is a human donor in good health. Material: CD8+ T cells from PBMCs. CDR3 residues: CASSVRVMNTEAFF.